Sequencing of this TCR beta chain was carried out in a study of tumor and adjacent non-tumor tissue in lung cancer. Study details: Patients comprised about eleven adenocarcinoma, a couple of squamous cell carcinoma and 1 small cell lung cancer. Aged roughly 31 to 76 years, patients included nine to ten men and a few women with stage I to III disease. Around 4.4 million productive TCRbeta reads were obtained per sample on average.

Unmatched junction bases numbered 13, after V lost 4 bases and J lost 8 bases. CDR1 is MGHRA and CDR2 is YSYEKL in the germline V gene. The CDR3 is 16 amino acids. The library came from three nested PCR rounds adapted from ARM-PCR protocols. A single record per CDR3 protein comes from TCRdb applying MiXCR to the multiplex PCR reads. The sample lists 60,000 to 100,000 distinct CDR3 sequences, less than 85% seen once, with around 43% in the top ten. RNA was extracted from bulk tissue without any cell sorting. Distant lung tissue was collected more than 3 cm away from the tumor edge. Sequencing was performed on distant non-tumor lung tissue. The rearrangement links TRBV4-1 to TRBJ2-7; 11 nucleotides line up with TRBD2. The clonotype originates from a man aged 65-85 years with non-small cell lung cancer. The CDR3 DNA reads TGCGCCAGCAGCCGGACACTAGCGGGAGTGGGGGACCAGCAGTACGTC. Translating it yields CASSRTLAGVGDQQYV.